This T cell receptor beta chain was sequenced for a study of T cell repertoires and HLA-DP antigens. Study-level results: Previously undetected clones averaged 36.3% and 50.6% against the two alleles respectively.

Negative selection yielded untouched CD4+ T cells of average about 98% purity. Amplification used primers for 54 TRBV and 13 TRBJ segments. Generated by immunoSEQ multiplex PCR, the TCRdb table keeps only in-frame clones and is missing some. Here the sample spans about 89,000 clones, roughly 86% being singletons. In the case of this clone: Its antigen is unknown.

Looked up from germline, CDR1 is SGHNT and CDR2 is YYREEE (reference sequence). This CDR3 contains 15 residues. After removal of 0 bases from V and 2 bases from J, the junction contained 4 bases not matched to a gene. The chain couples TRBV5-4 to TRBJ2-5; 7 bases fit TRBD1. The sequence came from a middle-aged man in good health and CMV-seronegative. The sequenced sample consisted of CD4+ T cells from PBMCs. CDR3 in amino acids: CASSLDTGAQETQYF. DNA of the CDR3: TGTGCCAGCAGCTTGGATACAGGGGCGCAAGAGACCCAGTACTTC.